This T cell receptor beta chain was recovered during a study of identical twins. The authors used template switching to add a universal primer site and gave cDNA unique molecular identifiers. TCRdb re-called the 5' RACE reads with MiXCR, one entry per CDR3 protein. This table has some 1,700,000 distinct CDR3 sequences, roughly a third appearing once. This CDR3 contains 15 residues. Germline values: CDR1 SGHRS, CDR2 YFSETQ. Sequenced material: cord blood. The chain is built from TRBV5-1 and TRBJ2-5; possible D gene TRBD2, 6 bases. The J call may be wrong; the DNA end is better matched by TRBJ2-7. This clonotype was sampled from a newborn girl in good health. The CDR3 region has the DNA TGCGCCAGCAGCTGTAGCTCTAGCGCAGCCCACGAGCAGTACTTC. Translating gives CASSCSSSAAHEQYF.